This TCR beta chain stems from a study of response to subunit inactivated influenza vaccine. Findings and limits, study-wide: With each seasonal influenza vaccination, the authors suggested, few new T cells are recruited.

V shed 4 bases and J shed 13 bases, with 20 bases lying between them. The germline gives CDR1 SGHKS, CDR2 YYEKEE (reference sequence). The CDR3 spans 14 residues. TCRdb recomputed calls from the RT-PCR reads with MiXCR, one row per CDR3 protein. The sample shows about 700,000 distinct CDR3 sequences, approximately 14% of them seen only once. On this clonotype itself: Its antigen is unidentified.

The material was PBMCs from blood, obtained about 14 days before vaccination. The gene calls are TRBV5-5 and TRBJ1-4; perhaps TRBD1 as D (5 bases). The source of this sequence is a man aged 45-65 years who received an inactivated influenza vaccine. CDR3 protein: CASSPGLREGVLFF. DNA of the CDR3: TGTGCCAGCAGCCCGGGACTCCGGGAAGGGGTACTGTTTTTT.